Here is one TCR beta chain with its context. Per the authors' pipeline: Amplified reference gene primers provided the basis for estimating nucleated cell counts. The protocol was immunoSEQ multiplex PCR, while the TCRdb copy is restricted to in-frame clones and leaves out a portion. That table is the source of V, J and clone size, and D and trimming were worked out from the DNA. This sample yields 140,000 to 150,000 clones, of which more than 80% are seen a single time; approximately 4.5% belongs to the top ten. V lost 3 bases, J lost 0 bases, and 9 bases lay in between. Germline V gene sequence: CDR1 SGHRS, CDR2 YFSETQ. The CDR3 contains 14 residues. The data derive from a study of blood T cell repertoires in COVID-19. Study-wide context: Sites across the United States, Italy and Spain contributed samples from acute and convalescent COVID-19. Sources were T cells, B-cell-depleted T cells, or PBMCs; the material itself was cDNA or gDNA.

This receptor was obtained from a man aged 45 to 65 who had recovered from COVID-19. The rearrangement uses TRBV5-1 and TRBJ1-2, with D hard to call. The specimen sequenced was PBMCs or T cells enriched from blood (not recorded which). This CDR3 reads CASSSSPANYGYTF. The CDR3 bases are TGCGCCAGCAGCTCTTCGCCAGCTAACTATGGCTACACCTTC.